This TCR beta chain emerged from a study of EBV T-cell therapy then PD-1 blockade in nasopharyngeal carcinoma. The CDR3 extends over 13 amino acids. V lost 0 bases and J lost 6, with 9 bases in between. Germline V lookup: CDR1 LGHNA, CDR2 YSLEER. With respect to this clone: Its antigen is as yet unknown.

Noted time point: 266 days after commencement of treatment, after nivolumab therapy. Treatment denoted: AdE1-LMPpoly-expanded autologous EBV-specific T-cell therapy followed by anti-PD-1 nivolumab. The protocol was immunoSEQ multiplex PCR, while the TCRdb copy is restricted to in-frame clones and leaves out a portion. In the table there are about 21,000 clones, about 81% of which are singletons. The rearrangement uses TRBV4-3 and TRBJ2-7, with D hard to call. The sequencing used CD8+ T cells from blood, collected around day 300 from a patient whose treatment included autologous EBV-specific T cells and nivolumab. This receptor was taken from a middle-aged man with nasopharyngeal carcinoma. CDR3 loop: CASSQDVGGEQYF. As DNA, the CDR3 is TGCGCCAGCAGCCAAGATGTGGGTGGCGAGCAGTACTTC.